Sequencing of this T cell receptor beta chain was carried out in a study of shared clonotypes between healthy human individuals. Overall study context: Each donor contributed plates that comprised three CD4 naive, three CD4 memory, two CD8 naive and one CD8 memory.

Sequencing was performed with immunoSEQ multiplex PCR; in TCRdb, only in-frame clones are kept and a portion is missing. The profile covers under 1,100,000 clones, with around 82% appearing a single time and roughly 0.57% taken by the ten largest. V gave up 5 bases and J gave up 3 bases; unmatched junction bases: 2. Germline-derived CDR1 and CDR2 are ENHRY and SYGVKD. The CDR3 spans 14 residues. This receptor was taken from a man between 18 and 35 years old in good health. Some clones in this sample may be carry-over from other donors' samples. This chain uses TRBV10-3 with TRBJ2-3; 10 nucleotides match TRBD2. Sequenced material: memory CD4+ T cells from PBMCs. As for subset: CD45RA-negative fraction. DNA of the CDR3: TGTGCCATCAGTCTAGCGGGAGTTACAGATACGCAGTATTTT. Its translation is CAISLAGVTDTQYF.